This TCR beta chain was sequenced in a study of blood T cells in healthy people across ages (dated by TCRdb to 2014 to 2015). A note on the overall study: In model experiments, template switching captured roughly one uniquely barcoded TCR beta cDNA molecule for every two T cells. To track age-related changes in TCR beta repertoire diversity, the study relied on deep sequencing normalized with unique cDNA molecular identifiers. For two donors (one aged 18 to 30 and one aged 80 or older), the study analyzed two additional independent replicas of 1 million unique cDNA reads from the same blood draw. The donors were divided into four age groups: young (average around 15 years), middle-aged (roughly 40), aged (under 70) and long-lived (82).

Systemically healthy Caucasian individuals from Russia, 35 to 50 in total and aged roughly 6 to 100 years, were included as donors. Roughly 9.5 milliliters of peripheral blood were drawn from each donor into EDTA-treated Vacutainer tubes. Ficoll-Paque density-gradient centrifugation was used to isolate PBMCs, with at least 7 million per sample. Trizol reagent was used to extract total RNA from the PBMCs, yielding at least 5.5 micrograms per sample. For every donor, an aliquot of PBMCs went through flow cytometry to measure the percentages of naive CD45RAhigh/CD27high T cells. The library was generated by 5' RACE. Instrument used: Illumina HiSeq 2500. A second 7 to 11 cycle PCR used a sample-barcoded 5' primer and a J-beta primer mix. A unique molecular identifier was introduced onto each TCR beta cDNA molecule by a template-switch 5' adaptor carrying 12 random nucleotides. Each sample yielded at least 3 million CDR3-containing paired-end reads. All of the RNA was converted into first-strand cDNA using the Mint cDNA synthesis kit, with a TRBC-specific oligonucleotide serving as the primer. Following uracil-DNA glycosylase treatment, a first 18-cycle PCR with universal primers M1SS and BC2_uni_R was performed on all cDNA. Per the source publication's procedure: Each sample was normalized by randomly selecting 1 million high-quality reads, each carrying a distinct molecular identifier. Instead of being binned into consensus sequences, reads with shared molecular identifiers were discarded. CDR3 identification, clonotype clustering and error correction used MiTCR with a Q25 quality threshold and the strictest error-elimination algorithm. A nonparametric unseen species model using Euler transformation provided a lower-bound estimate of total TCR beta diversity. TCRdb reanalyzed the raw reads on its own, using fastp at Q25 for trimming and MiXCR for clone calling, and kept in-frame beta chains. Each entry is one CDR3 protein sequence, shown with its most common DNA and genes. TCRdb's processing, not the authors' own work, is the source of the V and J calls. In all, the sample holds some 930,000 distinct CDR3 sequences, and 29% of those were seen once. Roughly 10% of the sample is in the top ten clones.

Counted from cysteine to phenylalanine, this CDR3 has 15 amino acids. Only the CDR3 region is kept as DNA, spanning 45 bases read in frame from base 1. The germline ends are 9 bases apart after V is trimmed by 3 bases and J by 2 bases. The germline V gene sets CDR1 to KGHDR and CDR2 to SFDVKD. This clonotype was found a few times. The target of this receptor is not known. Base qualities were left out, and no much larger clone turns up one base away. Results and caveats for the whole study, not just this receptor: A strong correlation was found between observed TCR beta diversity and the percentage of naive T cells measured by flow cytometry. Donor CMV infection status was unknown, potentially confounding age-related changes in expanded clonotypes. Estimates of total diversity from one million sequenced T cells were regarded as lower bounds and underestimates. Bulk unsorted PBMC profiling prevented conclusive comparison of naive and antigen-experienced compartments. The long-lived group showed more naive CD4+ T cells, fewer expanded clones and increased TCR diversity than the aged group, suggesting age selection. As age increased, observed TCR beta diversity per million T cells dropped in a roughly linear way, and a significant reduction was already evident by age 40.

This same sample was also taken into another study, of T cells of mothers and their children. Taken from the second paper: Nine systemically healthy Caucasian individuals, comprising three mothers and their six children, were included as donors. cDNA synthesis consumed the entire amount of extracted RNA, loaded at around 1.4 ug RNA in each 15 ul reaction. In the second PCR, the M1S primer introduced both the sample barcodes and 2-4 random nucleotides. Over 10 million TCR beta CDR3 reads came from each mother, compared with 3.3 million or so reads from each child. TCR recombination output is similarly shaped by thymic selection in related and unrelated pairs, with a minor effect exerted by inherited differences. Normalized repertoire overlap was always found to be slightly, but never significantly, higher in related mother-child pairs than in unrelated mother-child pairs. No persistent microchimeric T cell clones were found, with a detection sensitivity of around 100 clones per million clonotypes. The study used deep NGS to compare TCR beta repertoires of mothers and children, seeking features distinguishing related mother-child pairs from unrelated individuals. The mean age was roughly 40 +/- 4 years for the mothers and about 12 +/- 4 years for the children. After adapter ligation with NEBNext reagents, the libraries were sequenced on Illumina HiSeq 2000 with 100+100 nt paired-end reads. To avoid cross-contamination, the mother libraries and the child libraries were prepared a month apart and sequenced in separate runs. For each donor, between roughly 450,000 and 2,100,000 distinct TCR beta clonotypes were identified. Naive TCR beta clonotypes were estimated from low-frequency clonotypes matched to each donor's FACS-determined naive share, without sorting.

The chain was built from TRBV24-1 and TRBJ1-4; the D gene lacks a confident call. Sequencing used blood. The receptor was derived from a woman aged 40-49 years in good health. The CDR3 corresponds to CATSDPRGTNEKLFF. The nucleotide sequence reads as follows: TGTGCCACCAGTGATCCACGAGGGACTAATGAAAAACTGTTTTTT.